Sequencing of this T cell receptor beta chain was carried out in a study of CD8 T cells in Susac syndrome. Study-wide results and caveats: Only a relatively small number of individuals were included in the TCR sequencing and HLA analysis.

CDR1 is SNHLY, CDR2 FYNNEI, per germline. With 5 bases clipped from V and 9 bases from J, the junction kept 15 bases outside the gene matches. The CDR3 extends over 16 amino acids. Of note for this clonotype: Its specificity is not known.

RNA was extracted with the RNeasy kit, and a quantity of about 0.5 to 1 ug was reverse transcribed using random hexamers. Coverage of TCR beta CDR3 amplification by immunoSEQ multiplex PCR extended to 54 Vbeta and 13 Jbeta. From the immunoSEQ multiplex PCR reads, TCRdb called clonotypes with MiXCR, one entry per CDR3 protein. The sample lists 200,000 or so distinct CDR3 sequences; almost 96% were seen once. The chain employs TRBV2 and TRBJ2-1; 8 bases match TRBD1. Sequenced sample: CD4+ T cells from PBMCs. This TCR was recovered from a human donor with multiple sclerosis. As DNA, the CDR3 is TGTGCCAGCAGTTCCCCCGGACAGGGAAACGGTAGTGAGCAGTTCTTC. As protein: CASSSPGQGNGSEQFF.